What follows are 2 T cell receptor beta chains derived from one specimen sequenced in a study of PD-L1 blockade in urothelial cancer. Clones were read by immunoSEQ multiplex PCR, and TCRdb kept only the in-frame ones, dropping some. The table includes 50,000 to 60,000 clones, around 83% detected once. Source: PBMCs, taken around atezolizumab (anti-PD-L1) treatment. These receptors all come from a man between 50 and 59 years old with urothelial cancer.

The chain is built from TRBV7-9 and TRBJ2-1; D perhaps matches TRBD2 (5 bases). The V gene's germline CDR1 is SEHNR and CDR2 FQNEAQ (reference sequence). CDR3 length: 14 amino acids. Trimming took 5 bases from V and 4 from J, leaving 12 bases between them. This chain's CDR3 is CASSAPRGYNEQFF. CDR3 in DNA: TGTGCCAGCAGCGCCCCCCGGGGATACAATGAGCAGTTCTTC.

The V and J genes are TRBV7-8 and TRBJ1-2, with TRBD1 matching over 9 bases. This CDR3 comprises 14 residues. V lost 5 bases and J lost 4; bases outside the gene matches: 5. The germline V gene encodes CDR1 SGHVS and CDR2 FQNEAQ. The CDR3 DNA reads TGTGCCAGCAGCAGCCGGGACAGGGTCTATGGCTACACCTTC. Translated, it gives CASSSRDRVYGYTF.